This is a list of T cell receptor beta chains from one sample in a study of blood T cell repertoires in COVID-19. This table comes from immunoSEQ multiplex PCR, and its TCRdb copy is limited to in-frame clones, with some not included. The sample holds 95,000 to 150,000 clones, 82% seen once. The sequenced sample consisted of peripheral blood. The receptor set was obtained from an older woman with acute or convalescent COVID-19. Each CDR3 is given with its conserved first and last residue. The D gene is left open where the match is weak. The listing skips clone size in some rows; elsewhere it reads once, few, many or a size class.

J gene,CDR3 length,D gene,V gene,clone size,CDR3 DNA,CDR3 protein
TRBJ1-2,13,TRBD1,TRBV18,.,TGTGCCAGCTCACCAAACAGGGGGGATGGCTACACCTTC,CASSPNRGDGYTF
TRBJ1-1,13,TRBD1,TRBV29-1,.,TGCAGCGTACAGACAGGGCTCGGGCCTGAAGCTTTCTTT,CSVQTGLGPEAFF
TRBJ1-4,15,.,TRBV28,once,TGTGCCAGCAGTTCGCCCGGGGGAGGGTCTGAAAAACTGTTTTTT,CASSSPGGGSEKLFF
TRBJ2-2,14,.,TRBV7-2,.,TGTGCCAGCAGCTTAGCGTACAGGGCCGGGGAGCTGTTTTTT,CASSLAYRAGELFF
TRBJ2-3,14,.,TRBV19,.,TGTGCCAGTAGTCCGACAGGATTCACAGATACGCAGTATTTT,CASSPTGFTDTQYF
TRBJ2-1,16,TRBD2,TRBV7-9,.,TGTGCCAGCAGCGTTCCCGGGACTAGACACTACAATGAGCAGTTCTTC,CASSVPGTRHYNEQFF
TRBJ1-2,16,.,TRBV5-1,once,TGCGCCAGCAGCTTGGGGGGCAGCACAACTAACTATGGCTACACCTTC,CASSLGGSTTNYGYTF
TRBJ1-1,15,TRBD1,TRBV11-3,.,TGTGCCAGCAGCTACACCCCTGGACAGGGCACTGAAGCTTTCTTT,CASSYTPGQGTEAFF
TRBJ2-2,15,TRBD1,TRBV5-4,.,TGTGCCAGCAGCTTGAGACAGGGTAAAACCGGGGAGCTGTTTTTT,CASSLRQGKTGELFF
TRBJ1-1,12,.,TRBV3-1/TRBV3-2,.,TGTGCCAGCAGCCAAAGTGCCGCCGGAGCTTTCTTT,CASSQSAAGAFF
TRBJ1-1,14,.,TRBV7-2,.,TGTGCCAGCAGCTTCCGGGGGTATAACACTGAAGCTTTCTTT,CASSFRGYNTEAFF
TRBJ1-4,15,.,TRBV9,.,TGTGCCAGCAGCGTATGGGGGGAAACTAATGAAAAACTGTTTTTT,CASSVWGETNEKLFF
TRBJ2-7,11,.,TRBV6-1,.,TGTGCCAGCAGTGAAGTCAATGAGCAGTACTTC,CASSEVNEQYF
TRBJ1-1,15,.,TRBV5-1,.,TGCGCCAGCAGCTTAGGGGCGACCTTAAACACTGAAGCTTTCTTT,CASSLGATLNTEAFF
TRBJ2-1,18,TRBD1,TRBV7-2,.,TGTGCCAGCAGCTTAGCCCGGACCCGGGACAGACATTACAATGAGCAGTTCTTC,CASSLARTRDRHYNEQFF
TRBJ2-6,18,.,TRBV12-5,.,TGTGCTAGTGGTTTCGGGCAGGGTCGCGGTCCTGGGGCCAACGTCCTGACTTTC,CASGFGQGRGPGANVLTF
TRBJ1-3,17,.,TRBV11-3,.,TGTGCCAGCAGCCAAGAAACGGGAGTCTTCTCTGGAAACACCATATATTTT,CASSQETGVFSGNTIYF
TRBJ1-6,15,TRBD1,TRBV4-2,.,TGTGCCAGCAGCCAAGAAACAGGGGGAAATTCACCCCTCCACTTT,CASSQETGGNSPLHF
TRBJ2-2,16,TRBD2,TRBV7-2,once,TGTGCCAGCAGCTTAGAACGAGCGGGGGGTACCGGGGAGCTGTTTTTT,CASSLERAGGTGELFF
TRBJ2-2,10,.,TRBV20-1,many,TGCAGTGCTTGTGGAGGGTGGCTGTTTTTT,CSACGGWLFF
TRBJ1-6,14,.,TRBV2,.,TGTGCCAGCCGAGGTGACTCCTATAATTCACCCCTCCACTTT,CASRGDSYNSPLHF
TRBJ1-1,13,.,TRBV6-4,.,TGTGCCAGCAGTGAGCAGAGAGGAGCTGAAGCTTTCTTT,CASSEQRGAEAFF
TRBJ1-2,15,.,TRBV30,.,TGTGCCTGGAGTGACCGAGTTAGGGGGGGATATGGCTACACCTTC,CAWSDRVRGGYGYTF
TRBJ1-1,14,.,TRBV9,once,TGTGCCAGCAGCCCCAGCGGGCTGAACACTGAAGCTTTCTTT,CASSPSGLNTEAFF
TRBJ1-2,13,TRBD1,TRBV7-9,.,TGTGCCAGCAGCCGGGACAGTAACATGGGCTACACCTTC,CASSRDSNMGYTF
TRBJ1-2,13,.,TRBV29-1,.,TGCAGCGACCGGGATACCCATCACTATGGCTACACCTTC,CSDRDTHHYGYTF
TRBJ1-6,16,TRBD1,TRBV6-6,.,TGTGCCAGCAGTTACCCCCTGGACAGGGCCGGGGCGGCCCTCCACTTT,CASSYPLDRAGAALHF
TRBJ1-2,14,.,TRBV6-1,.,TGTGCCAGCAGTGAAATGACAGCTAACTATGGCTACACCTTC,CASSEMTANYGYTF
TRBJ1-1,13,.,TRBV12-3/TRBV12-4,once,TGTGCCAGCAGACTAAGCGGGGGCACTGAAGCTTTCTTT,CASRLSGGTEAFF
TRBJ2-3,18,TRBD2,TRBV30,.,TGTGCCTGGAGTGTAAGGAGGGGGACTAGCGGGGAAACCTATACGCAGTATTTT,CAWSVRRGTSGETYTQYF
TRBJ2-3,17,TRBD2,TRBV3-1/TRBV3-2,.,TGTGCCAGCAGCCAAGATTGGGCTAGCGGGGCCACAGATACGCAGTATTTT,CASSQDWASGATDTQYF
TRBJ1-1,12,.,TRBV10-3,.,TGTGCCATCAGACACGGAGGCACTGAAGCTTTCTTT,CAIRHGGTEAFF
TRBJ1-3,13,.,TRBV2,.,TGTGCCAGCGCCCTAGAAATAGGAAACACCATATATTTT,CASALEIGNTIYF
TRBJ2-6,17,TRBD1,TRBV11-3,.,TGTGCCAGCAGTGGGGACAGGGCTCTCTCTGGGGCCAACGTCCTGACTTTC,CASSGDRALSGANVLTF
TRBJ2-1,14,.,TRBV20-1,.,TGCAGTGCTAGTTGGAGGGGCCTGTACAATGAGCAGTTCTTC,CSASWRGLYNEQFF
TRBJ2-1,15,.,TRBV5-4,.,TGTGCCAGCAGCTTGGCCGGCCGGGATCACAATGAGCAGTTCTTC,CASSLAGRDHNEQFF
TRBJ2-2,14,.,TRBV7-2,once,TGTGCCAGCAGCACTCCTAGGAACACCGGGGAGCTGTTTTTT,CASSTPRNTGELFF
TRBJ1-2,14,.,TRBV18,once,TGTGCCAGCTCACCAACGAGGGCCAGCTATGGCTACACCTTC,CASSPTRASYGYTF
TRBJ1-3,15,.,TRBV9,.,TGTGCCAGCAGCGTAGAACCCCAGGGTGGAAACACCATATATTTT,CASSVEPQGGNTIYF
TRBJ1-1,14,TRBD1,TRBV7-8,.,TGTGCCAGCAGCTTGAACGGACAGGGGGGTGAAGCTTTCTTT,CASSLNGQGGEAFF
TRBJ1-5,15,TRBD1,TRBV4-1,.,TGCGCCAGCAGCCCACAGGACAGGGCTTGGCAGCCCCAGCATTTT,CASSPQDRAWQPQHF
TRBJ1-1,13,.,TRBV7-9,.,TGTGCCAGCAGCTTCTACCAAAACACTGAAGCTTTCTTT,CASSFYQNTEAFF
TRBJ2-1,15,.,TRBV7-2,.,TGTGCCAGCAGCACGTGGCGGGGGCAGAACAATGAGCAGTTCTTC,CASSTWRGQNNEQFF
TRBJ2-5,20,TRBD2,TRBV9,.,TGTGCCAGCAGCGGTCGTATGGGACTAGCGGGGGCCCCGGGGCGGGAGACCCAGTACTTC,CASSGRMGLAGAPGRETQYF
TRBJ1-3,15,TRBD1,TRBV5-4,once,TGTGCCAGCAGCCCGGACAGGGTGAGTGGAAACACCATATATTTT,CASSPDRVSGNTIYF
TRBJ2-5,14,TRBD2,TRBV27,.,TGTGCCAGCAGTACCGCGGGGGGTAGAGAGACCCAGTACTTC,CASSTAGGRETQYF
TRBJ1-2,12,TRBD1,TRBV7-2,few,TGTGCCAGCTCGGTAACAGGGGGCGGCTACACCTTC,CASSVTGGGYTF
TRBJ2-6,16,TRBD2,TRBV11-3,.,TGTGCCAGCAGCTTAGATTGGGGGGGATCTACCAACGTCCTGACTTTC,CASSLDWGGSTNVLTF
TRBJ1-3,15,TRBD1,TRBV15,.,TGTGCCACACGTCGCGCGGGACAGGGGGAAGACACCATATATTTT,CATRRAGQGEDTIYF
TRBJ2-3,17,.,TRBV7-8,.,TGTGCCAGCAGCTTAGGGGCTATCAAACAAGTCACAGATACGCAGTATTTT,CASSLGAIKQVTDTQYF
TRBJ1-1,15,.,TRBV19,.,TGTGCCAGTAGTACCGTTGACAGAAGTAACACTGAAGCTTTCTTT,CASSTVDRSNTEAFF
TRBJ2-3,14,.,TRBV11-2,.,TGTGCCAGCAGCTTGGGATGGGGAGGAGATACGCAGTATTTT,CASSLGWGGDTQYF
TRBJ1-5,15,.,TRBV19,.,TGTGCCAGTAGTGTAGGACAGATGAGCAATCAGCCCCAGCATTTT,CASSVGQMSNQPQHF